This T cell receptor (beta chain) was sequenced for a study of cytomegalovirus exposure and HLA in healthy donors. Study background: There were 117 million unique TCR beta sequences, drawn from 150 million to 200 million T cells, in an earlier analysis.

In this sample, this clone turned up once. Amplification used 60 Vbeta primers and 13 Jbeta primers. Method: immunoSEQ multiplex PCR; TCRdb's copy keeps in-frame clones and lacks some. The table includes about 190,000 clones, around 77% detected once. The sample consisted of PBMCs. The receptor was derived from a young woman in good health and CMV-seronegative.

This CDR3 is CASSRTAYEQYF. The CDR3 bases are TGTGCCAGCTCACGGACAGCATACGAGCAGTACTTC. J is TRBJ2-7 and V is TRBV18, with D possibly matching TRBD1 (6 bases). The CDR3 sequence is 12 residues long. Germline V gives CDR1 KGHSH, CDR2 LQKENI. V was pared by 4 bases and J by 4 bases, with 8 bases between.